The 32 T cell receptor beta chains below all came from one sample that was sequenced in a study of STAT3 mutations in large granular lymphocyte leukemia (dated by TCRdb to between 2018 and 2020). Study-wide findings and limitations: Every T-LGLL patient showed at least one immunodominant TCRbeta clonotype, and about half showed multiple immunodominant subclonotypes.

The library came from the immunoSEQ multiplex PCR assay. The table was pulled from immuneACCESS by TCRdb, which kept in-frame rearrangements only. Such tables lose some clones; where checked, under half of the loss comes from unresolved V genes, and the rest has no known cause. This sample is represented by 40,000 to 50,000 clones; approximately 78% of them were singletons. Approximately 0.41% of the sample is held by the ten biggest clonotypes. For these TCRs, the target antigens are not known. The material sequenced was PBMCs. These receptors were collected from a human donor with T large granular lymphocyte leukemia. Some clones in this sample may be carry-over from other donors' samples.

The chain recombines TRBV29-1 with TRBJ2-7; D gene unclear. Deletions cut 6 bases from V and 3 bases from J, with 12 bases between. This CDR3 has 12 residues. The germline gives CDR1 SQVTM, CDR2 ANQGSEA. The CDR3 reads CSVFLRDYEQYF. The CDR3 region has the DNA TGCAGCGTATTCCTTCGCGACTACGAGCAGTACTTC.

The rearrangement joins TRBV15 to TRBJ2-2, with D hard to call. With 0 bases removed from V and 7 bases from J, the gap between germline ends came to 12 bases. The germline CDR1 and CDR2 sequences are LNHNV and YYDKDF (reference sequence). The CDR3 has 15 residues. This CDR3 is CATSREAGTSGELFF. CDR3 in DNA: TGTGCCACCAGCAGAGAGGCAGGCACCAGCGGGGAGCTGTTTTTT.

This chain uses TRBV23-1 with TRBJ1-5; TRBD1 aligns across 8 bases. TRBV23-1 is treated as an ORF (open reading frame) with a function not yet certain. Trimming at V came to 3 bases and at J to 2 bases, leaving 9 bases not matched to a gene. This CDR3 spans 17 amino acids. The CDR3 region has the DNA TGCGCCAGCAGTCACCCGGACAGGGATCGCGGCAATCAGCCCCAGCATTTT. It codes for CASSHPDRDRGNQPQHF.

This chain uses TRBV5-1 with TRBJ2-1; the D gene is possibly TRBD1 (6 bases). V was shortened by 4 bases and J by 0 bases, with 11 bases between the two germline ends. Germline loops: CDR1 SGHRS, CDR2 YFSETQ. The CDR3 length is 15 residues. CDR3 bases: TGCGCCAGCAGCGAGGACAGTAGCTCCTACAATGAGCAGTTCTTC. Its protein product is CASSEDSSSYNEQFF.

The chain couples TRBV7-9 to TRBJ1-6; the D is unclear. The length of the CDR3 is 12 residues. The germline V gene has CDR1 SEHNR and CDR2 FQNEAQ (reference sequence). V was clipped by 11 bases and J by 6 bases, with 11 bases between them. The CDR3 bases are TGTGCCTCCCGGGAGGGTAATTCACCCCTCCACTTT. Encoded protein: CASREGNSPLHF.

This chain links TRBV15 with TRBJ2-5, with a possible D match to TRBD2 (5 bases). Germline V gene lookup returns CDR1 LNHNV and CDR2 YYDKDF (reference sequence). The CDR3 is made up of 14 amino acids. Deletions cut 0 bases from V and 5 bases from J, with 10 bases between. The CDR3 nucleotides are TGTGCCACCAGCAGAGATCGCCTAGCCGAGACCCAGTACTTC. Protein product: CATSRDRLAETQYF.

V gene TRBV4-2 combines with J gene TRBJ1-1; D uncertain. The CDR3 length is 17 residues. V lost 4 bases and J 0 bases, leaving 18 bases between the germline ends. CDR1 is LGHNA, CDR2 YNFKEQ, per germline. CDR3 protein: CASSRISDGSMNTEAFF. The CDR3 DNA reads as TGTGCCAGCAGCCGCATCTCGGACGGAAGCATGAACACTGAAGCTTTCTTT.

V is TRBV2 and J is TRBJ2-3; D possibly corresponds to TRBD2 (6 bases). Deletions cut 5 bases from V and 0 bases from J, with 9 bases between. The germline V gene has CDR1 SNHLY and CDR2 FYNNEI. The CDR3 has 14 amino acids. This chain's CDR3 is CASSQDYSTDTQYF. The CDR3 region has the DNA TGTGCCAGCAGTCAGGACTATAGCACAGATACGCAGTATTTT.

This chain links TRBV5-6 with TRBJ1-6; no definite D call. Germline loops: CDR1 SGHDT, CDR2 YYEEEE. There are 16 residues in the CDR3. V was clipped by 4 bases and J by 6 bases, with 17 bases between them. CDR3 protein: CASSRHQPGANSPLHF. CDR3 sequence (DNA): TGTGCCAGCAGCCGCCACCAGCCGGGCGCTAATTCACCCCTCCACTTT.

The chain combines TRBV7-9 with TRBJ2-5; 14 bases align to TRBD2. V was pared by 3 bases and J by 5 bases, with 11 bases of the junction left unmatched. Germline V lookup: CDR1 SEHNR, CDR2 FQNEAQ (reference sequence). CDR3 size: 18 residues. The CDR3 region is CASSFPLGTSGGRETQYF. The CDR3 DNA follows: TGTGCCAGCAGCTTCCCCTTAGGGACTAGCGGGGGAAGGGAGACCCAGTACTTC.

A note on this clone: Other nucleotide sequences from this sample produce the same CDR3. As DNA, the CDR3 is TGTGCCAGCAGCGTCCTAGGGTCCGGGGAGCTGTTTTTT. It codes for CASSVLGSGELFF. The chain joins TRBV9 to TRBJ2-2; the D is unclear. CDR3 size: 13 residues. Per germline, CDR1 SGDLS and CDR2 YYNGEE. V lost 2 bases, J lost 6 bases, and 8 bases lay in between.

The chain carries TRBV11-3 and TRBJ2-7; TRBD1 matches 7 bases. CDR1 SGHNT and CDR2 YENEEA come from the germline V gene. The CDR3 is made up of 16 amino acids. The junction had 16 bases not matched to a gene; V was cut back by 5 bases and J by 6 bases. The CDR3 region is CASSHGARDSGAEQYF. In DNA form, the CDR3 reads TGTGCCAGCAGCCATGGGGCCCGGGACAGTGGGGCCGAGCAGTACTTC.

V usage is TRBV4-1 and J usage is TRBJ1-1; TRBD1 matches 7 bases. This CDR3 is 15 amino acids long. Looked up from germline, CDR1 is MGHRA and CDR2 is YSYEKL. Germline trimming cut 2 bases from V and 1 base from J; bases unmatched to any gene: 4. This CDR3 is CASSQPGQKNTEAFF. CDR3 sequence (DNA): TGCGCCAGCAGCCAACCGGGACAGAAGAACACTGAAGCTTTCTTT.

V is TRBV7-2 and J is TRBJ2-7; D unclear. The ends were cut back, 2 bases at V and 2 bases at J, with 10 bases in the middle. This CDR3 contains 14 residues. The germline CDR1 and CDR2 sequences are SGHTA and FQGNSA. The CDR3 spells CASSLNPGPYEQYF. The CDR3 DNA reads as TGTGCCAGCAGCTTAAACCCAGGTCCCTACGAGCAGTACTTC.

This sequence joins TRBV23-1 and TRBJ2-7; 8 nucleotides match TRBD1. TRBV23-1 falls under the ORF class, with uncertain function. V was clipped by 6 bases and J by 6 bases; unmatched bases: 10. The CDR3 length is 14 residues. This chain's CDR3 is CASRERTGSAEQYV. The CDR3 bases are TGCGCCAGCAGGGAACGGACAGGGTCAGCCGAGCAGTACGTC.

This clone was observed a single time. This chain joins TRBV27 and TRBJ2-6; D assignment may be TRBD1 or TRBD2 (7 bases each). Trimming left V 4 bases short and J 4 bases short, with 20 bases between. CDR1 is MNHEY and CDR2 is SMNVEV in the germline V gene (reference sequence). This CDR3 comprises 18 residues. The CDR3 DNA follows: TGTGCCAGCAGTTATTCATTTCAGGGGGGGGCCGGGGCCAACGTCCTGACTTTC. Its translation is CASSYSFQGGAGANVLTF.

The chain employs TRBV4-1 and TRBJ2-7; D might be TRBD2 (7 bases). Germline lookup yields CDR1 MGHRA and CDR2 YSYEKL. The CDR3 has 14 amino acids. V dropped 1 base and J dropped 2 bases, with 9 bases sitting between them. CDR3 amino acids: CASSQGGGAYEQYF. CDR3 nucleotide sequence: TGCGCCAGCAGCCAAGGAGGGGGGGCCTACGAGCAGTACTTC.

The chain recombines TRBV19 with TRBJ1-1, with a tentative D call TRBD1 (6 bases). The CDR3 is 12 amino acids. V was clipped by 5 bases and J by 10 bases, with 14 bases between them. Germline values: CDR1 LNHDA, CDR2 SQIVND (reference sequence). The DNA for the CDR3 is TGTGCCAGTAGTCCCCATCGGGGGGCAGCTTTCTTT. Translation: CASSPHRGAAFF.

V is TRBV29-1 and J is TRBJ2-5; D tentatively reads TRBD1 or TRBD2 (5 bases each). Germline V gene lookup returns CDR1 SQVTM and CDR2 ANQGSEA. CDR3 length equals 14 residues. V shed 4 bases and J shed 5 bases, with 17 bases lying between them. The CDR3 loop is CSVASGAQSETQYF. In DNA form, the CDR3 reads TGCAGCGTTGCTTCCGGGGCGCAATCGGAGACCCAGTACTTC.

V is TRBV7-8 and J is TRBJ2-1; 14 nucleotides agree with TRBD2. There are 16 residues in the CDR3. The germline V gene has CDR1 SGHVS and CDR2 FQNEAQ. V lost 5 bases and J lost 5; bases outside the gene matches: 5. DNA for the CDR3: TGTGCCAGCAGCCCTTGGACTAGCGGGGGGAACAATGAGCAGTTCTTC. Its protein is CASSPWTSGGNNEQFF.

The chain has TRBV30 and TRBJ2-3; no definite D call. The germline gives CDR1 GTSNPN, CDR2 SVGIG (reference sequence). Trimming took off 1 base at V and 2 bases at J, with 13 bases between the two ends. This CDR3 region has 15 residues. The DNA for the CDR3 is TGTGCCTGGAGTGCTGTAGACGGTTACACAGATACGCAGTATTTT. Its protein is CAWSAVDGYTDTQYF.

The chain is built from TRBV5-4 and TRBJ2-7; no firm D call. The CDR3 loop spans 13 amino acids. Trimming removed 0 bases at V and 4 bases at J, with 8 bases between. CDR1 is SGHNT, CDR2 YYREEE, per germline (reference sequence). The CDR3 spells CASSLGVGYEQYF. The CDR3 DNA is TGTGCCAGCAGCTTGGGAGTAGGGTACGAGCAGTACTTC.

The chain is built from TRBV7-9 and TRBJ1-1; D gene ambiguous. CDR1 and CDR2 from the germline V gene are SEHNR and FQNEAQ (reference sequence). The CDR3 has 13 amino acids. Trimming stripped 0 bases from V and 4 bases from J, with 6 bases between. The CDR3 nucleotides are TGTGCCAGCAGCTTAGCCGGGCCCACTGAAGCTTTCTTT. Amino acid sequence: CASSLAGPTEAFF.

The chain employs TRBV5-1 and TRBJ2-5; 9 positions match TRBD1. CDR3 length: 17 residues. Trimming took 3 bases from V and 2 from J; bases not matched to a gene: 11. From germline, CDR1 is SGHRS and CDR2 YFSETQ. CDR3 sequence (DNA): TGCGCCAGCAGCTCGGCCAAAACGGACAGGGGTCAAGAGACCCAGTACTTC. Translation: CASSSAKTDRGQETQYF.

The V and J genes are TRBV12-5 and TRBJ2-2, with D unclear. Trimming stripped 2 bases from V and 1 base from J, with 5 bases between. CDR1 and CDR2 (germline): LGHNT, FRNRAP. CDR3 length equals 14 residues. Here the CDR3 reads CASGLWGNTGELFF. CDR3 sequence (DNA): TGTGCTAGTGGTTTGTGGGGGAACACCGGGGAGCTGTTTTTT.

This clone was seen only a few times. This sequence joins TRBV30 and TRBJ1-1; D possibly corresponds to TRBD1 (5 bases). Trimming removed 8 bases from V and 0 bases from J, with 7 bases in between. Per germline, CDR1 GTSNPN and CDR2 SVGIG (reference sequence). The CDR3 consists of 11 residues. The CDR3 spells CAGTVNTEAFF. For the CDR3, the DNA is TGTGCCGGGACCGTGAACACTGAAGCTTTCTTT.

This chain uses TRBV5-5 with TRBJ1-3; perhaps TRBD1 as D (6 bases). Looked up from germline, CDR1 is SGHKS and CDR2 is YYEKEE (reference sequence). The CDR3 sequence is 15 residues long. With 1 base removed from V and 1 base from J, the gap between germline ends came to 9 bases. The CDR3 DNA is TGTGCCAGCAGCTTGTCAGGGGAATCTGGAAACACCATATATTTT. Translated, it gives CASSLSGESGNTIYF.

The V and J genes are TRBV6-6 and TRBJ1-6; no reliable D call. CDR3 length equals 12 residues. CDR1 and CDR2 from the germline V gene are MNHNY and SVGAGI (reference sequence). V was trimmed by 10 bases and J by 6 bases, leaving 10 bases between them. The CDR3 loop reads CAMSTGNSPLHF. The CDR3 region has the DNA TGTGCCATGTCCACGGGTAATTCACCCCTCCACTTT.

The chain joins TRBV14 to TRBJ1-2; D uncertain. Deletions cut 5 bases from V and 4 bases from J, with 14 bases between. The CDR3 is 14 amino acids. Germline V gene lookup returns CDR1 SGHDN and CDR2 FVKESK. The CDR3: CASSFKAESYGYTF. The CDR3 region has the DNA TGTGCCAGCAGCTTTAAGGCCGAATCCTATGGCTACACCTTC. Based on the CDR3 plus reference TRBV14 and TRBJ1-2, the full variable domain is EAGVTQFPSHSVIEKGQTVTLRCDPISGHDNLYWYRRVMGKEIKFLLHFVKESKQDESGMPNNRFLAERTGGTYSTLKVQPAELEDSGVYFCASSFKAESYGYTFGSGTRLTVV.

CDR3 DNA: TGTGCCAGCAGCTTTCCTAGCACAGATACGCAGTATTTT. This gives the protein CASSFPSTDTQYF. The chain employs TRBV7-9 and TRBJ2-3; D not certain. The V and J ends lost 3 bases and 0 bases respectively, with 4 bases between them. The CDR3 loop spans 13 amino acids. CDR1 and CDR2 from the germline V gene are SEHNR and FQNEAQ (reference sequence). The full variable domain, completed using reference TRBV7-9 and TRBJ2-3, is DTGVSQNPRHKITKRGQNVTFRCDPISEHNRLYWYRQTLGQGPEFLTYFQNEAQLEKSRLLSDRFSAERPKGSFSTLEIQRTEQGDSAMYLCASSFPSTDTQYFGPGTRLTVL.

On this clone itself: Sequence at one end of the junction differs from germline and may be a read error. The CDR3 region is CAWSARGNGHTF. The CDR3 DNA sequence: TGTGCCTGGAGTGCCCGGGGAAATGGCCACACCTTC. The rearrangement joins TRBV30 to TRBJ1-2, with no clear D. The CDR3 sequence is 12 residues long. In germline, CDR1 is GTSNPN, CDR2 SVGIG (reference sequence). Using reference TRBV30 and TRBJ1-2 for the parts outside the CDR3, the full variable domain is SQTIHQWPATLVQPVGSPLSLECTVEGTSNPNLYWYRQAAGRGLQLLFYSVGIGQISSEVPQNLSASRPQDRQFILSSKKLLLSDSGFYLCAWSARGNGHTFGSGTRLTVV.

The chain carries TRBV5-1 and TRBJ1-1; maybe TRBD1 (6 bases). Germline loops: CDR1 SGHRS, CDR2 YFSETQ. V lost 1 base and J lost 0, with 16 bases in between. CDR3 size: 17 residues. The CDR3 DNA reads TGCGCCAGCAGCTTGCGCCCCCCAGGGGCTCTGAACACTGAAGCTTTCTTT. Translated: CASSLRPPGALNTEAFF.